This T cell receptor beta chain was recovered during a study of cytomegalovirus exposure and HLA in healthy donors. About the study: Earlier findings included about 120 million unique TCR beta sequences obtained from 150 million to 200 million T cells. Study findings and constraints: An analysis was carried out at a later point. It showed that HLA-associated TCR beta chains were more clonally expanded than equally common non-associated chains. Rare TCR sequences predominated, though certain public TCRs were found in many donors.

As concerns this clone: The target antigen is unknown.

V dropped 0 bases and J dropped 5 bases, with 8 bases sitting between them. CDR1 LGHNA and CDR2 YSLEER come from the germline V gene. The CDR3 spans 14 residues. PCR employed 60 Vbeta and 13 Jbeta primers. The repertoire was sequenced with immunoSEQ multiplex PCR; TCRdb's copy has only in-frame clones and lacks some. The profile covers about 160,000 clones, with 82% appearing a single time and around 1.5% taken by the ten largest. The sequencing input was PBMCs. J is TRBJ2-1 and V is TRBV4-3; a weak D match, TRBD2 (5 bases). This TCR came from a girl aged 5-17 years in good health and CMV-seropositive. CDR3 sequence: CASSQDGRDNEQFF. DNA for the CDR3: TGCGCCAGCAGCCAAGATGGGCGGGACAATGAGCAGTTCTTC.